This paragraph reports one T cell receptor (beta chain). Its antigen is unknown. No base quality information exists; no much larger clone differs at one position. At one collaborating source in Seattle, patients were enrolled during active infection and were followed longitudinally through the course of disease. The collaborating institutions used their own protocols to collect whole blood in K2EDTA tubes. Collaborator samples were shipped for TCRbeta analysis as frozen whole blood, isolated PBMCs, or DNA extracted from either sample type. This sample is drawn from a study of blood T cell repertoires in COVID-19 (dated by TCRdb to the early 2020s). General notes on the study: Samples from collaborators originated in the United States, Italy and Spain and spanned both the acute and convalescent phases of COVID-19. The prospective study material was composed of cDNA or gDNA derived from T cells, B-cell-depleted T cells, or PBMCs. Subjects who had been exposed to COVID-19, were actively infected with it, or had recovered from it provided the deeply sampled blood TCRbeta repertoires that made up the dataset. The repertoires were released in a freely available public database meant as a resource for research on the immune response to SARS-CoV-2. Samples were obtained from the ongoing ImmuneRACE study (first 160 participants) and from 1,000 to 1,500 subjects provided by 6 global collaborators. A de-identified subject ID, COVID-19 status, age in years and sex were almost always included in the sample metadata. Where available, HLA class I and class II types were taken from metadata supplied by the sample provider and were not determined by assay-based typing. Points the paper makes about the study in general: How much clinical and demographic metadata was included differed by source and by participant, and the metadata was provided uncurated.

Based on the germline V gene, the CDR1 and CDR2 sequences are MGHRA and YSYEKL. The CDR3 starts with the cysteine, ends with the phenylalanine, and has 16 residues. CDR3 DNA only is kept here, 48 bases in frame from base 1. V is pruned by 4 bases and J by 0 bases, leaving 9 bases of the junction without a gene match. TCRbeta CDR3 regions were amplified from genomic DNA using the immunoSEQ Assay, a bias-controlled multiplex PCR. As for the authors' bioinformatics: The number of nucleated cells in each sample was estimated from the amplification of reference gene primers within the assay. To quantify the absolute abundance of each unique TCRbeta CDR3 rearrangement, sequence reads were collapsed and filtered. For each sample, productive Simpson clonality was calculated by taking the square root of Simpson's diversity index across productive rearrangements. This immuneACCESS table, as held by TCRdb, lists in-frame sequences with V and J called but not all clones. Of the missing ones, under half trace to an unresolved V gene in checked studies; the others have no known cause. V, J and clone size reflect that table, while D and trimming were determined from the DNA. Here the sample has 55,000 to 70,000 clones; roughly nine tenths occur a single time. The ten largest make up 3.4% of the sample.

Recombination joined TRBV4-1 with TRBJ2-7; 7 bases in the junction line up with TRBD2. Specimen: peripheral blood. This clonotype was sampled from a woman aged 45-65 years with COVID-19, enrolled during active disease. The DNA sequence reads TGCGCCAGCAGCCGGCTGGCGCTAGCGGCCTCCTACGAGCAGTACTTC. Its protein is CASSRLALAASYEQYF.